This TCR beta chain was captured in a study of shared clonotypes between healthy human individuals. All the donors were Caucasian adults who lived in Nashville, Tennessee. V gave up 6 bases and J gave up 3 bases; unmatched junction bases: 7. The CDR3 consists of 14 residues. Germline CDR1 reads LNHDA; CDR2 reads SQIVND (reference sequence). Notes on the study in general: An anticipated effect of sequencing depth on clonotype sharing among donors was recognized. Clonotypes shared by all four sorted-subset donors had higher generation probabilities than non-shared clonotypes. Sampling included only blood; tissue repertoires likely differ.

On this clone itself: Its specificity is not known.

TCRdb's copy holds only in-frame clones and misses some; the assay was immunoSEQ multiplex PCR. The table lists approximately 1,500,000 clones, 95% to 99% of them singletons. Sequencing was performed on naive CD4+ T cells sorted from blood. Sample subset: CD45RA+ positively selected. The V gene is TRBV19, the J gene TRBJ1-1, with TRBD1 matching 7 bases. This TCR was sampled from a man younger than 40 in good health. CDR3 sequence reads: CASSLRGRDTEAFF. The CDR3 nucleotides are TGTGCCAGTAGCTTAAGGGGGCGCGACACTGAAGCTTTCTTT. The full variable domain, its missing parts supplied by reference TRBV19 and TRBJ1-1, is DGGITQSPKYLFRKEGQNVTLSCEQNLNHDAMYWYRQDPGQGLRLIYYSQIVNDFQKGDIAEGYSVSREKKESFPLTVTSAQKNPTAFYLCASSLRGRDTEAFFGQGTRLTVV.